This T cell receptor beta chain was recorded in a study of blood T cells in healthy people across ages. Combining a sample-barcoded 5' primer with a J-beta primer mix, a second PCR ran for 7 to 11 cycles. MiXCR, run by TCRdb on the 5' RACE reads, gives a single entry per CDR3 protein. The table records about 540,000 distinct CDR3 sequences, less than 25% of them present only once. This clonotype has only a few counts. CDR3 length equals 13 residues. The V end was cut by 7 bases, the J end by 2 bases, with 10 bases between. The germline V gene has CDR1 SGHDT and CDR2 YYEEEE. This sample also belongs to another study, concerning T cells of mothers and their children.

The clonotype originates from a boy aged 5-17 years in good health. The rearrangement joins TRBV5-6 to TRBJ2-1, with D possibly matching TRBD2 (6 bases). Sample: blood. The CDR3 sequence is CASVSGPYNEQFF. Written as DNA, the CDR3 is TGTGCCAGCGTTAGCGGCCCCTACAATGAGCAGTTCTTC.